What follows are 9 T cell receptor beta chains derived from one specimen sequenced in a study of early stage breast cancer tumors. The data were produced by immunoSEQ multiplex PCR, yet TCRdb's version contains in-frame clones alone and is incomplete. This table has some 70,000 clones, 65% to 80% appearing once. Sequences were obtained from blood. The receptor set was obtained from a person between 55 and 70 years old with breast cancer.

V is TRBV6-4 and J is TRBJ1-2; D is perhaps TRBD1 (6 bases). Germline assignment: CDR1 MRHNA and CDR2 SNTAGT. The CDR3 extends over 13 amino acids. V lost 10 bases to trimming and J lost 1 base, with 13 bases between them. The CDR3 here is CATRDTINYGYTF. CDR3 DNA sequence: TGTGCCACCAGGGACACCATTAACTATGGCTACACCTTC.

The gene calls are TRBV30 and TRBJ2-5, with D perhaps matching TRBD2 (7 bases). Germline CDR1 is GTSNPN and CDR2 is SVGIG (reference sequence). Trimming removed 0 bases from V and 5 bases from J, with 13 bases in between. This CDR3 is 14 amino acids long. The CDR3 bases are TGTGCCTGGAGTGTTGGGGGGGCTGGGGAGACCCAGTACTTC. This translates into CAWSVGGAGETQYF.

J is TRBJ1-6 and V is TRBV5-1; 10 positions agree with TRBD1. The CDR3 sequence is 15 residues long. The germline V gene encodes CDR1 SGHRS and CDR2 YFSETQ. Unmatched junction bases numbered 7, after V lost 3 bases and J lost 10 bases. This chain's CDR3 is CASSSGTGAGSPLHF. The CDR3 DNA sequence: TGCGCCAGCAGCTCCGGGACAGGGGCGGGCTCACCCCTCCACTTT.

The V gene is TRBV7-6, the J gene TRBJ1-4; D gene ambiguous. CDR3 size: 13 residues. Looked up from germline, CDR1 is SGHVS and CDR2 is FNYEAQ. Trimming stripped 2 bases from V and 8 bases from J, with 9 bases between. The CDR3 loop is CASSLTDGEKLFF. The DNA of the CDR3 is TGTGCCAGCAGCTTAACGGATGGAGAAAAACTGTTTTTT.

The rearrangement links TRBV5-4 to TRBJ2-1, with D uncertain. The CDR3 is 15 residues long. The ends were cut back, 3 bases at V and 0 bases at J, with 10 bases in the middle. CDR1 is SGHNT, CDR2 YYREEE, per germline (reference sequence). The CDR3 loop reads CASSSSGGSYNEQFF. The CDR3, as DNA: TGTGCCAGCAGCTCCTCTGGCGGCTCCTACAATGAGCAGTTCTTC.

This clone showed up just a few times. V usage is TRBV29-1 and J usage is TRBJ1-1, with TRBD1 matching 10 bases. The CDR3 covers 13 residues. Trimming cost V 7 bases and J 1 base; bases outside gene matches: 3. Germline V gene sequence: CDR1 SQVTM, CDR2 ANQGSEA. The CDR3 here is CSGQGAPNTEAFF. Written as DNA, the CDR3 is TGCAGCGGACAGGGGGCCCCGAACACTGAAGCTTTCTTT.

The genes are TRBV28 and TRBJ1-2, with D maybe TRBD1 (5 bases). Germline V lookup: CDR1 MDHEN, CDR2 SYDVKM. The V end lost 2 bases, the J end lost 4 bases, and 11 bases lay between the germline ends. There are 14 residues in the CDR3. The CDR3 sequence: CASSLGQGGYGYTF. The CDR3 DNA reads TGTGCCAGCAGTTTAGGCCAGGGTGGCTATGGCTACACCTTC.

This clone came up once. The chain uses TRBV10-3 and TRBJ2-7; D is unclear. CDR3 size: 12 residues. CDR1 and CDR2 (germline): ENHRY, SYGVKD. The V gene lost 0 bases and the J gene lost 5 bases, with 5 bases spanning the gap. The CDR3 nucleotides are TGTGCCATCAGTGAGTCTATCCACGAGCAGTACTTC. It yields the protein CAISESIHEQYF.

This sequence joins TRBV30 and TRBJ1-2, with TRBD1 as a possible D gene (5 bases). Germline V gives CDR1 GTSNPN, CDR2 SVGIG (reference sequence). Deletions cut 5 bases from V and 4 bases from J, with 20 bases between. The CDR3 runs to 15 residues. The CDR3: CAWGPKEAGAYGYTF. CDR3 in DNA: TGTGCCTGGGGGCCTAAAGAAGCCGGGGCCTATGGCTACACCTTC. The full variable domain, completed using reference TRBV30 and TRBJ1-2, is SQTIHQWPATLVQPVGSPLSLECTVEGTSNPNLYWYRQAAGRGLQLLFYSVGIGQISSEVPQNLSASRPQDRQFILSSKKLLLSDSGFYLCAWGPKEAGAYGYTFGSGTRLTVV.